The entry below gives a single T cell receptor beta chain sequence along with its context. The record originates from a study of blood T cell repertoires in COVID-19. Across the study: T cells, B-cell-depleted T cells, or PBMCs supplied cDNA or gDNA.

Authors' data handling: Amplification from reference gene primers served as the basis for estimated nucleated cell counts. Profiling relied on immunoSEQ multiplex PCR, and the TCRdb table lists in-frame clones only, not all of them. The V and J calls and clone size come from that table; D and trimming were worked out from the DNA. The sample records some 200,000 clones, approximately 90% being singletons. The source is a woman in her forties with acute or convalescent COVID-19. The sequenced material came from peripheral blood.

This chain's CDR3 is CASGLVLERGGYTF. For the CDR3, the DNA is TGTGCTAGTGGTTTGGTACTCGAGCGAGGCGGCTACACCTTC. The chain couples TRBV12-5 to TRBJ1-2, with no clear D. This CDR3 spans 14 amino acids. Trimming cost V 0 bases and J 8 bases, with 13 bases left between them. Germline CDR1 and CDR2: LGHNT and FRNRAP.